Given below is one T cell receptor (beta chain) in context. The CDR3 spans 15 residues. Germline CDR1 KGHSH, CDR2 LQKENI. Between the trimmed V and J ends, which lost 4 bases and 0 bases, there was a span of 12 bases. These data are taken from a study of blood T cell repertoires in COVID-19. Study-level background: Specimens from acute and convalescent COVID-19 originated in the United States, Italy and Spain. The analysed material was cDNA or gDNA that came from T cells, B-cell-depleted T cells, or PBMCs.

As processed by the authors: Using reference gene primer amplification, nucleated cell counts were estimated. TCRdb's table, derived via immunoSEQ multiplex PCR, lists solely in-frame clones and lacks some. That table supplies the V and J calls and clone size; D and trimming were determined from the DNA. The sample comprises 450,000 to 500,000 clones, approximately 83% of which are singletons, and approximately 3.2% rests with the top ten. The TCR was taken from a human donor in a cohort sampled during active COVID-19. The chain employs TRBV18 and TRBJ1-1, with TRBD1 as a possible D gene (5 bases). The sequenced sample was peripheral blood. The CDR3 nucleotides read TGTGCCAGCTCACAAACAGGAGGGCTGAACACTGAAGCTTTCTTT. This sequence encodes CASSQTGGLNTEAFF.